A single T cell receptor beta chain is shown here with its context. This sample was taken from a study of monozygotic twins with cystic fibrosis. Using immunoSEQ multiplex PCR, the repertoire was profiled, and TCRdb retains in-frame clones only, with some absent. The table lists tens of thousands of clones, roughly 90% of them singletons. V lost 0 bases and J lost 7, with 16 bases in between. The CDR3 loop spans 16 amino acids. Germline-derived CDR1 and CDR2 are MGHRA and YSYEKL. The origin of this receptor is a girl aged 2-10 years with cystic fibrosis. Sequenced sample: blood. The V gene is TRBV4-1, the J gene TRBJ2-1; a weak D match, TRBD2 (5 bases). The CDR3 here is CASSQDPARRGNEQFF. For the CDR3, the DNA is TGCGCCAGCAGCCAAGATCCGGCCCGACGAGGGAATGAGCAGTTCTTC.